This T cell receptor (beta chain) comes out of a study of OX40 agonist ivuxolimab in advanced cancers. Study details: Patients' therapy was ivuxolimab, an antibody that acts as an agonist of OX40 (CD134). Allowance was made for prior anti-PD-1, anti-PD-L1 or anti-CTLA-4 therapy, and about 37% had some. Hepatocellular carcinoma, melanoma, renal cell or head and neck cancer affected the dose-escalation patients. Overall study results and limits: There were, on average, more expanded clones in CD8+ T cells than in CD4+.

Here immunoSEQ multiplex PCR was the method, and the copy in TCRdb shows in-frame clones only, minus some. The table has about 70,000 clones, roughly 84% seen once. Remarks on this clone: Its antigen is undetermined.

Specimen: CD4+ or CD8+ T cells sorted from blood, collected in a trial of the OX40 agonist ivuxolimab. This TCR derives from an adult with an advanced solid tumor such as melanoma, head and neck, liver or kidney cancer.

CDR3 nucleotide sequence: TGTGCCAGCAGCCAAGCTGGGACTAGCACAGATACGCAGTATTTT. Protein: CASSQAGTSTDTQYF. The V gene is TRBV4-2, the J gene TRBJ2-3; tentatively, D is TRBD2 (6 bases). Germline lookup yields CDR1 LGHNA and CDR2 YNFKEQ. The CDR3 extends over 15 amino acids. V lost 1 base to trimming and J lost 0 bases, with 8 bases between them.